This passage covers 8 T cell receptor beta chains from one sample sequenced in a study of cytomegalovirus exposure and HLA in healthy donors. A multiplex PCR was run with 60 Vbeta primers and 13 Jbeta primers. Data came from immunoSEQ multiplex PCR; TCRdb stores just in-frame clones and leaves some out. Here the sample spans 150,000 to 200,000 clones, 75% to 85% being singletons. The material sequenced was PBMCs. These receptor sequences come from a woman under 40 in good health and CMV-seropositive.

CDR3 protein: CASFTTGVLGGELFF. CDR3 nucleotides: TGTGCCAGCTTCACAACAGGGGTGCTCGGCGGGGAGCTGTTTTTT. The chain employs TRBV7-2 and TRBJ2-2; 7 nucleotides align to TRBD1. The CDR3 consists of 15 residues. Trimming removed 8 bases from V and 7 bases from J; junction bases left unmatched: 13. Per the germline V gene, CDR1 is SGHTA and CDR2 is FQGNSA.

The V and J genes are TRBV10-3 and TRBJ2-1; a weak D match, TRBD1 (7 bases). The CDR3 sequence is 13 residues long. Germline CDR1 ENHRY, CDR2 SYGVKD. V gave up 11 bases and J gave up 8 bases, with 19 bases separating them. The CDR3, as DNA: TGTGCCGCACGGGGGCAGGGGGAGGATGAGCAGTTCTTC. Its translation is CAARGQGEDEQFF.

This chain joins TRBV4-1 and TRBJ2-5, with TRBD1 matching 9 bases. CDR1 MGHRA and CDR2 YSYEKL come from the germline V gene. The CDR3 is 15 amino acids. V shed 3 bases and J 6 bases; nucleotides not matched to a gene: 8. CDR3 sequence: CASSHPGTGSKTQYF. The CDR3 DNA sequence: TGCGCCAGCAGCCATCCCGGGACAGGGTCCAAGACCCAGTACTTC.

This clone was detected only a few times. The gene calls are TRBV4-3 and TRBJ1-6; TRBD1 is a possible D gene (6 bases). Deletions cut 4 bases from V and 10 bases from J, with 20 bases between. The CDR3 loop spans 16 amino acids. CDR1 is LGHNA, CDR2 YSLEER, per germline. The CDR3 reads CASSLPPAGVVSPLHF. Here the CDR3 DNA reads TGCGCCAGCAGCCTTCCGCCTGCAGGGGTCGTATCACCCCTCCACTTT.

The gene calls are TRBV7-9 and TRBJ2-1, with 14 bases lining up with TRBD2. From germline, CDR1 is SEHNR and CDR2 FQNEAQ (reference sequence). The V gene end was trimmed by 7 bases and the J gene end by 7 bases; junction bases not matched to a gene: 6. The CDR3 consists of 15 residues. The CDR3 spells CASTPRTSGRNEQFF. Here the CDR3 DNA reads TGTGCCAGCACCCCCCGGACTAGCGGGAGGAATGAGCAGTTCTTC.

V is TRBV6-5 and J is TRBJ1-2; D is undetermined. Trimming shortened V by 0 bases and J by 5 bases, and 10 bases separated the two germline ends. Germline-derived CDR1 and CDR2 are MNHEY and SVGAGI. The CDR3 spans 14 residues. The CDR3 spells CASSYSEVIYGYTF. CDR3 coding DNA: TGTGCCAGCAGTTACTCGGAGGTCATATATGGCTACACCTTC.

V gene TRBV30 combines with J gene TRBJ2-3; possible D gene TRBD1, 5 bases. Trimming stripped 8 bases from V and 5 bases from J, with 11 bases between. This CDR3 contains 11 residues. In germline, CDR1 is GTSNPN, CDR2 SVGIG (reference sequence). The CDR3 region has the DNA TGTGCCCGAGATAGGGGAGATACGCAGTATTTT. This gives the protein CARDRGDTQYF.

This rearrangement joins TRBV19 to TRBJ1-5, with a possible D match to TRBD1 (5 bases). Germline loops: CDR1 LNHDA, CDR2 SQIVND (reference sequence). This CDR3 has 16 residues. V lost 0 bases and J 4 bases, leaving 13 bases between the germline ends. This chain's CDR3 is CASSIDRGGGNQPQHF. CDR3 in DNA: TGTGCCAGTAGTATAGACCGCGGGGGTGGTAATCAGCCCCAGCATTTT.